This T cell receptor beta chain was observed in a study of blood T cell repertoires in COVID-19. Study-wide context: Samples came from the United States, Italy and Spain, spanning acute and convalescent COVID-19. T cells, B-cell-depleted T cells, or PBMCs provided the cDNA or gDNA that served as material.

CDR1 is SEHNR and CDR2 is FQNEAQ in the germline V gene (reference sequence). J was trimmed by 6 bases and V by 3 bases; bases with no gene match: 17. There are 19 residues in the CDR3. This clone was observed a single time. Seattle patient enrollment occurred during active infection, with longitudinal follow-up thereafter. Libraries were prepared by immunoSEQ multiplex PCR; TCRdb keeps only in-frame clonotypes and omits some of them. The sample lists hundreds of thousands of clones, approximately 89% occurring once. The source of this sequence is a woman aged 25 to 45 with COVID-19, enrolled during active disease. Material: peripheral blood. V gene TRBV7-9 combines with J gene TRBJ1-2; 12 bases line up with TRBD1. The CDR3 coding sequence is TGTGCCAGCAGCTTTGATGGGATTGGGACAGGGGGCTTCTCGGATGGCTACACCTTC. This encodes CASSFDGIGTGGFSDGYTF.